Following are 7 T cell receptor beta chains from one sample sequenced in a study of post-analysis software for immune sequencing data. Findings and caveats of the study: Higher frequency in patients than in controls was seen for roughly five TRBV segments, with TRBV5-6, TRBV5-1 and TRBV20-1 among them.

Libraries were made from TCR beta cDNA, and they carried unique molecular identifiers. TCRdb independently ran MiXCR on the PCR reads; one entry per CDR3 protein. The repertoire includes hundreds of thousands of distinct CDR3 sequences, 25% to 30% of them detected once, and roughly 0.57% sits in the top ten. These receptors' targets are unknown. The sample comprised blood. The receptors originated from a girl between 5 and 17 years old with multiple sclerosis.

This clonotype was observed a handful of times. This chain links TRBV3-1 with TRBJ2-5, with TRBD1 identical over 8 bases. This CDR3 region has 17 residues. CDR1 LGHDT and CDR2 YNNKEL come from the germline V gene (reference sequence). V was clipped by 3 bases and J by 6 bases; unmatched bases: 15. The chain's CDR3 is CASSHPRRQGRRKTQYF. The CDR3 DNA reads TGTGCCAGCAGCCATCCCCGAAGACAGGGGAGGAGGAAGACCCAGTACTTC.

This clonotype was detected ten times or more. The chain has TRBV12-3 or TRBV12-4 and TRBJ2-3; 10 bases fit TRBD1. The CDR3 extends over 15 amino acids. The V segment lost 6 bases and the J segment 1 base; nucleotides outside the gene matches: 4. The CDR3 loop is CASSPGTGGTDTQYF. CDR3 DNA: TGTGCCAGCAGCCCCGGGACAGGGGGCACAGATACGCAGTATTTT.

This clonotype was detected a few times. This chain connects TRBV27 to TRBJ1-2; perhaps TRBD1 as D (5 bases). The CDR3 is 11 residues long. Trimming removed 9 bases at V and 11 bases at J, with 16 bases between. The germline CDR1 and CDR2 sequences are MNHEY and SMNVEV (reference sequence). The CDR3 is CASGRGARYTF. DNA of the CDR3: TGTGCCAGTGGCCGCGGGGCGCGGTACACCTTC.

There are a few counts of this clonotype. The rearrangement uses TRBV7-2 and TRBJ2-5, with 8 bases fitting TRBD1. Per germline, CDR1 SGHTA and CDR2 FQGNSA. The CDR3 runs 14 residues. Trimming cost V 5 bases and J 5 bases; bases outside gene matches: 7. CDR3 region: CASSRDRGVETQYF. For the CDR3, the DNA is TGTGCCAGCAGCCGAGACAGGGGTGTCGAGACCCAGTACTTC.

The V gene is TRBV5-1, the J gene TRBJ1-4, with unresolved D. The CDR3 length is 15 residues. V was cut by 0 bases and J by 2 bases, with 8 bases left in between. The germline gives CDR1 SGHRS, CDR2 YFSETQ. CDR3 nucleotides: TGCGCCAGCAGCTTGGATCCGGGGACTAATGAAAAACTGTTTTTT. Translated: CASSLDPGTNEKLFF.

The V call is TRBV2, the J call TRBJ1-5; TRBD1 matches 11 bases. The CDR3 spans 15 residues. From germline, CDR1 is SNHLY and CDR2 FYNNEI. The trim removed 7 bases at V and 6 bases at J, leaving 8 bases unmatched. The CDR3 bases are TGTGCCAGCACACTAGGGACAGGGGGAGTTCAGCCCCAGCATTTT. Its protein product is CASTLGTGGVQPQHF.

This clonotype was detected only a few times. This sequence joins TRBV3-1 and TRBJ2-1, with D unresolved. Germline V gene data show CDR1 as LGHDT and CDR2 as YNNKEL (reference sequence). Trimming took 7 bases from V and 0 from J, leaving 7 bases between them. The CDR3 is 13 residues long. CDR3 coding DNA: TGTGCCAGCACCCCGAGCTCCTACAATGAGCAGTTCTTC. It specifies CASTPSSYNEQFF.